A single sample is the source of the 15 T cell receptor beta chains below, sequenced in a study of blood T cell repertoires in COVID-19 (dated by TCRdb to the early 2020s). The library relied on the immunoSEQ multiplex PCR assay. TCRdb re-hosts the immuneACCESS table, in-frame sequences only. Its copies lack some clones; in the studies checked, an unresolved V gene accounts for under half of them, and the cause for the rest is not known. In all, the sample holds 250,000 to 300,000 clones, and over 75% of those were seen once. The ten top clones hold less than 2.5% of the sample. The sample was PBMCs or T cells enriched from blood (not recorded which). All receptors derive from a woman in her forties or fifties who had recovered from COVID-19.

V and J are TRBV18 and TRBJ1-1; possibly TRBD1 for D (5 bases). The CDR3 totals 18 residues. The ends were cut back, 3 bases at V and 0 bases at J, with 20 bases in the middle. Germline CDR1 and CDR2: KGHSH and LQKENI. For the CDR3, the DNA is TGTGCCAGCTCACCCGTTGAGTGGACACCACCATTGAACACTGAAGCTTTCTTT. This encodes CASSPVEWTPPLNTEAFF.

V and J are TRBV6-5 and TRBJ2-5, with no clear D. This CDR3 comprises 11 residues. V lost 7 bases to trimming and J lost 2 bases, with 5 bases between them. Germline V CDR1 and CDR2: MNHEY, SVGAGI. CDR3 DNA: TGTGCCAGCACGAGACAAGAGACCCAGTACTTC. Protein product: CASTRQETQYF.

The gene calls are TRBV4-2 and TRBJ2-7; tentatively, D is TRBD2 (6 bases). This CDR3 has 17 residues. Trimming took 1 base from V and 3 from J, leaving 19 bases between them. Germline-derived CDR1 and CDR2 are LGHNA and YNFKEQ. The CDR3 spells CASSQGLVPAENYEQYF. The CDR3 DNA sequence: TGTGCCAGCAGCCAAGGACTAGTCCCTGCGGAGAACTACGAGCAGTACTTC.

The chain recombines TRBV27 with TRBJ2-7, with a possible D match to TRBD2 (7 bases). The CDR3 runs 14 residues. V lost 5 bases and J 2 bases, leaving 13 bases between the germline ends. Germline V gives CDR1 MNHEY, CDR2 SMNVEV (reference sequence). The CDR3 sequence: CASSQAGHTYEQYF. As DNA, the CDR3 is TGTGCCAGCAGTCAAGCGGGACATACCTACGAGCAGTACTTC.

The DNA of the CDR3 is TGTGCCAGCAGCCCTCTAACGAGTCGTAACTATGGCTACACCTTC. Translating it yields CASSPLTSRNYGYTF. The V and J genes are TRBV3-1 (or the pseudogene TRBV3-2) and TRBJ1-2; D unclear. There are 15 residues in the CDR3. Germline CDR1 and CDR2: LGHDT and YNNKEL (reference sequence). V lost 4 bases and J 1 base, leaving 13 bases between the germline ends.

V and J are TRBV10-1 and TRBJ2-5; D perhaps matches TRBD1 (5 bases). Trimming cost V 3 bases and J 2 bases, with 7 bases left between them. The germline gives CDR1 WNHNN, CDR2 SYGVQD (reference sequence). The CDR3 covers 13 residues. The CDR3 is CASSDGHQETQYF. CDR3 DNA: TGCGCCAGCAGTGACGGACATCAAGAGACCCAGTACTTC.

The chain links TRBV10-3 to TRBJ1-6; no clear D. The germline CDR1 and CDR2 sequences are ENHRY and SYGVKD. The V and J ends lost 8 bases and 13 bases respectively, with 18 bases between them. The length of the CDR3 is 13 residues. The CDR3 spells CAIRETYELPLHF. The CDR3, as DNA: TGTGCCATCCGGGAGACGTATGAGTTGCCCCTCCACTTT.

This clone appeared once. The CDR3 coding sequence is TGTGCCAGCAGTGAAAAGGGGGCCGTTCACTATGGCTACACCTTC. Protein: CASSEKGAVHYGYTF. This chain connects TRBV27 to TRBJ1-2, with TRBD1 matching over 7 bases. This CDR3 has 15 amino acids. Germline CDR1 and CDR2: MNHEY and SMNVEV (reference sequence). V shed 5 bases, J shed 3 bases, and the junction held 9 bases outside the gene matches.

The rearrangement joins TRBV20-1 to TRBJ1-1; no clear D gene. This CDR3 has 11 residues. V was trimmed by 7 bases and J by 4 bases, leaving 10 bases between them. Germline V gene sequence: CDR1 DFQATT, CDR2 SNEGSKA (reference sequence). CDR3 nucleotide sequence: TGCAGTGGTAGGGAGAGCACTGAAGCTTTCTTT. Protein product: CSGRESTEAFF.

The chain carries TRBV4-2 and TRBJ2-7, with D unresolved. This CDR3 region has 14 residues. Germline V gene data show CDR1 as LGHNA and CDR2 as YNFKEQ. V shed 2 bases and J shed 6 bases, with 14 bases lying between them. This CDR3 is CASSQSSKSSEQYF. CDR3 coding DNA: TGTGCCAGCAGCCAAAGCTCGAAGAGTTCCGAGCAGTACTTC.

V usage is TRBV4-2 and J usage is TRBJ2-1; the match to TRBD2 covers 10 bases. The V and J ends lost 6 bases and 10 bases, in that order; junction bases with no gene match: 9. Germline V lookup: CDR1 LGHNA, CDR2 YNFKEQ. This CDR3 spans 14 amino acids. The CDR3 loop is CASRRTSGVGEQFF. In nucleotides, the CDR3 is TGTGCCAGCAGACGGACTAGCGGTGTCGGGGAGCAGTTCTTC.

The CDR3 DNA is TGTGCCAGCTCACCACAACATGATTACAATGAGCAGTTCTTC. It codes for CASSPQHDYNEQFF. V is TRBV18 and J is TRBJ2-1, with D unresolved. Trimming pared 1 base from V and 4 bases from J, leaving 8 bases between. The CDR3 contains 14 residues. CDR1 is KGHSH and CDR2 is LQKENI in the germline V gene.

This sequence joins TRBV5-1 and TRBJ1-6; 8 nucleotides align to TRBD1. The CDR3 extends over 15 amino acids. Germline CDR1 is SGHRS and CDR2 is YFSETQ. The junction had 10 bases not matched to a gene; V was cut back by 4 bases and J by 10 bases. CDR3 loop: CASSVGQGFFSPLHF. The CDR3 nucleotides read TGCGCCAGCAGCGTCGGACAGGGATTTTTCTCACCCCTCCACTTT.

This rearrangement joins TRBV19 to TRBJ2-7; 11 nucleotides agree with TRBD1. Germline values: CDR1 LNHDA, CDR2 SQIVND (reference sequence). The length of the CDR3 is 16 residues. V was pared by 6 bases and J by 6 bases, with 13 bases of the junction left unmatched. Written as DNA, the CDR3 is TGTGCCAGTAGCCAATATCCCGGGACAGGGGGTGGCGAGCAGTACTTC. Its protein product is CASSQYPGTGGGEQYF.

The chain combines TRBV3-1 (or the pseudogene TRBV3-2) with TRBJ2-7, with TRBD1 identical over 9 bases. CDR3 length: 14 amino acids. Germline CDR1 is LGHDT and CDR2 is YNNKEL (reference sequence). V was clipped by 4 bases and J by 2 bases; unmatched bases: 3. CDR3 amino acids: CASSPRDRAYEQYF. Here the CDR3 DNA reads TGTGCCAGCAGCCCCCGGGACAGGGCCTACGAGCAGTACTTC.